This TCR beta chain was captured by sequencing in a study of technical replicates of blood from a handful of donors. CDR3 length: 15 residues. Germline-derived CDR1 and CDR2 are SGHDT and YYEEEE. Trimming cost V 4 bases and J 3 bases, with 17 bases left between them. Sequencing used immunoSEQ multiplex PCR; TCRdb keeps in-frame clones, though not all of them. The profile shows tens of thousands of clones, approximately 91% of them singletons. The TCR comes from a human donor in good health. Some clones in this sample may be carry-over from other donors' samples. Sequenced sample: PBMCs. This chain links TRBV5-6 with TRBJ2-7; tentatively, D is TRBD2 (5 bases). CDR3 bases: TGTGCCAGCAGCGAAACCGGGATGGCGGGCTACGAGCAGTACTTC. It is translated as CASSETGMAGYEQYF.